This TCR beta chain stems from a study of blood T cell repertoires in COVID-19. Study context: Whether acute or convalescent, the COVID-19 samples came from the United States, Italy and Spain. Sources were T cells, B-cell-depleted T cells, or PBMCs; the material itself was cDNA or gDNA.

Authors' processing steps: How many nucleated cells were present was estimated from reference gene primer amplification. Repertoires were generated with immunoSEQ multiplex PCR, while TCRdb's copy carries only in-frame clones and drops some. V, J and clone size are taken as reported in that table, and D and trimming were inferred from the DNA itself. The sample lists fewer than 200,000 clones; about 88% were seen once. Per the germline V gene, CDR1 is LNHNV and CDR2 is YYDKDF (reference sequence). Trimming at V came to 4 bases and at J to 6 bases, leaving 1 base not matched to a gene. The CDR3 loop spans 13 amino acids.

Material for sequencing was peripheral blood. The sequence was obtained from a man aged 50 to 59 who had recovered from COVID-19. The gene calls are TRBV15 and TRBJ1-4; 8 bases are a match to TRBD1. For the CDR3, the DNA is TGTGCCACCAGCATGACAGGGGATGAAAAACTGTTTTTT. Residues: CATSMTGDEKLFF.